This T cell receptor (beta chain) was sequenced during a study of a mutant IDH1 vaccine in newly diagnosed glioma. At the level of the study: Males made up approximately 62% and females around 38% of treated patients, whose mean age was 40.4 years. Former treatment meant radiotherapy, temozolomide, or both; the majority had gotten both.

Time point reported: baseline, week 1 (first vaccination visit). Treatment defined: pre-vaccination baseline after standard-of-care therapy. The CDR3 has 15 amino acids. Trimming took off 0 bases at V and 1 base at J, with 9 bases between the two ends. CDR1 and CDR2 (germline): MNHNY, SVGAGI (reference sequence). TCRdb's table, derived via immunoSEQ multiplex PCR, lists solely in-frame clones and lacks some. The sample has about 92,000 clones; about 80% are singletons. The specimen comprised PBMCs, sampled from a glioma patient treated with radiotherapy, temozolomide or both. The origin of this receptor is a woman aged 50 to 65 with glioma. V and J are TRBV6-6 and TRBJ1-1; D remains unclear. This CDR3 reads CASSYSIGANTEAFF. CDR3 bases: TGTGCCAGCAGTTACTCGATAGGAGCGAACACTGAAGCTTTCTTT.